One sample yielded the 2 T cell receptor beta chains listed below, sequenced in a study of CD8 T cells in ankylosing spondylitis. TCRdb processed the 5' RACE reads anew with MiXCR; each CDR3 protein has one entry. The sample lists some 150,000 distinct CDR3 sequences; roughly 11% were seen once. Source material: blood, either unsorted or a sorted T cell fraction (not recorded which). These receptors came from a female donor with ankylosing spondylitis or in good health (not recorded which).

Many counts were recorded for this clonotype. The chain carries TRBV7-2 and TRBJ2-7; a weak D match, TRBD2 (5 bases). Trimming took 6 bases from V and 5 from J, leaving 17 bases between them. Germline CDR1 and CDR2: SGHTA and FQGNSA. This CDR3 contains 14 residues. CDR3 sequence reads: CASSSISTRNEQYF. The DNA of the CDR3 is TGTGCCAGCAGTTCGATCTCTACTAGAAACGAGCAGTACTTC.

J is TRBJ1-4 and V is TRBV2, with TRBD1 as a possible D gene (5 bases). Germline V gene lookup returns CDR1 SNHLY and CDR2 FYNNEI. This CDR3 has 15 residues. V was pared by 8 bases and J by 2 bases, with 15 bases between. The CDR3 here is CASRGTTATNEKLFF. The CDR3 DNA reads TGTGCCAGCCGAGGGACGACGGCTACTAATGAAAAACTGTTTTTT.